This T cell receptor beta chain was retrieved from a study of blood T cell repertoires in COVID-19. Study details: There were acute and convalescent COVID-19 samples, and they came from the United States, Italy and Spain. From T cells, B-cell-depleted T cells, or PBMCs came the material, which was cDNA or gDNA.

The CDR3 length is 14 residues. Germline V gene sequence: CDR1 LGHDT, CDR2 YNNKEL (reference sequence). V gave up 3 bases and J gave up 5 bases; unmatched junction bases: 3. Assay used: immunoSEQ multiplex PCR; TCRdb lists only in-frame clones, some missing. Here the sample spans approximately 50,000 clones, about 91% being singletons. The receptor comes from a man aged 50 to 60 with active COVID-19. Sequencing was carried out using peripheral blood. J is TRBJ2-7 and V is TRBV3-1 (or the pseudogene TRBV3-2); TRBD2 agrees at 11 bases. The CDR3 DNA reads TGTGCCAGCAGCCATACTAGCGGGAGCGACGAGCAGTACTTC. Its translation is CASSHTSGSDEQYF.